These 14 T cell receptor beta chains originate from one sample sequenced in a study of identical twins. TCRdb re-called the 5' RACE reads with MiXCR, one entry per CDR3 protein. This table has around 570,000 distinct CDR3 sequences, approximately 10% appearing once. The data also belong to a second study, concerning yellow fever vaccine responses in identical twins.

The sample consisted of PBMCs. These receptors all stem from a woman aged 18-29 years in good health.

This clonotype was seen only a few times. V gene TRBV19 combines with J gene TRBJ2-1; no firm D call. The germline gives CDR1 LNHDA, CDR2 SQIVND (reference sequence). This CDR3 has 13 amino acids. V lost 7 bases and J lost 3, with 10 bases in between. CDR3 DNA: TGTGCCAGTACCTCTTCTCTCTACAATGAGCAGTTCTTC. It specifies CASTSSLYNEQFF.

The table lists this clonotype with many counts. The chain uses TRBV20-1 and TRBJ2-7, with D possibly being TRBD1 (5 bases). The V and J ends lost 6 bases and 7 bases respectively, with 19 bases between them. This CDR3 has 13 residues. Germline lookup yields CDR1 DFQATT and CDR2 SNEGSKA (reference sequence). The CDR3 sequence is CSAPGPGLREQYF. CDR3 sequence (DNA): TGCAGTGCCCCAGGGCCCGGGTTGAGAGAGCAGTACTTC.

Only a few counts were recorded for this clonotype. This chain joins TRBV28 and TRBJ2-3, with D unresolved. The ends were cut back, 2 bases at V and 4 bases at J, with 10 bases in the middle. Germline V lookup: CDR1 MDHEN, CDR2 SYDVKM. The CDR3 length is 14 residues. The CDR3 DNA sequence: TGTGCCAGCAGTTTACGGCAGGACCCAGATACGCAGTATTTT. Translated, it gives CASSLRQDPDTQYF.

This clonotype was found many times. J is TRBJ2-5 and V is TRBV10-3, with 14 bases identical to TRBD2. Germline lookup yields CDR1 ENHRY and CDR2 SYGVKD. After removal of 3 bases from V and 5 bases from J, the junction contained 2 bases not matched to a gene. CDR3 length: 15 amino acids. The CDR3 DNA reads TGTGCCATCAGTGAAGGACTAGCGGGAGGTGAGACCCAGTACTTC. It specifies CAISEGLAGGETQYF.

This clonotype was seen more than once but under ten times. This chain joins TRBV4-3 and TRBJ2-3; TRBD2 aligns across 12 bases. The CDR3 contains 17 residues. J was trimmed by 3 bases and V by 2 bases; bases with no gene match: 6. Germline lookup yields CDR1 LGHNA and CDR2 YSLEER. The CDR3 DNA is TGCGCCAGCAGCCAAACCACCGGACTAGCGGGAACAGATACGCAGTATTTT. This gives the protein CASSQTTGLAGTDTQYF.

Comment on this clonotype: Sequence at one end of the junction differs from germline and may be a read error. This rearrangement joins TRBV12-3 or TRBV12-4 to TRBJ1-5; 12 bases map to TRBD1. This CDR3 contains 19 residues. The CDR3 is CAISPTGTGGPGGNQPQHF. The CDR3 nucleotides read TGTGCCATCAGTCCAACCGGGACAGGGGGCCCTGGGGGGAATCAGCCCCAGCATTTT.

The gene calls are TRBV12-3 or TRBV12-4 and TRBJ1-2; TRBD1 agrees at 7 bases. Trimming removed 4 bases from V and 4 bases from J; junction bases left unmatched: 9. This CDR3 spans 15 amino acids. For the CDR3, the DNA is TGTGCCAGCAGTTCATCGACAGGGTGGGTCTATGGCTACACCTTC. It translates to CASSSSTGWVYGYTF.

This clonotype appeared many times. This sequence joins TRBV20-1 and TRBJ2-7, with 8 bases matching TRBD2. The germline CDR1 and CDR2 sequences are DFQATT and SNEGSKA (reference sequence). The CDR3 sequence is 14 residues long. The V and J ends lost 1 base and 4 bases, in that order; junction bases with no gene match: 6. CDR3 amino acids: CSARVGGEVYEQYF. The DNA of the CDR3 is TGCAGTGCTAGAGTCGGGGGGGAGGTGTACGAGCAGTACTTC.

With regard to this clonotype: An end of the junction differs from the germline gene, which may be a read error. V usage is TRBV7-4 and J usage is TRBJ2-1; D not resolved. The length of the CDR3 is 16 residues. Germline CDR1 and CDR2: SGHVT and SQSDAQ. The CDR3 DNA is TGTGCCAACAGCTTCAGAGGCCGTAGCTCCTACAATGAGCAGTTCTTC. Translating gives CANSFRGRSSYNEQFF.

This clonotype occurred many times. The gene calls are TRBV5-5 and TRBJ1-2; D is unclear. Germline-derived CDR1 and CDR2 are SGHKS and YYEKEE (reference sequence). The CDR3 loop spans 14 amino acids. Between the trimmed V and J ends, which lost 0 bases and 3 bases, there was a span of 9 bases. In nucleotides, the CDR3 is TGTGCCAGCAGCTTGGAGTGGAAAGACTATGGCTACACCTTC. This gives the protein CASSLEWKDYGYTF.

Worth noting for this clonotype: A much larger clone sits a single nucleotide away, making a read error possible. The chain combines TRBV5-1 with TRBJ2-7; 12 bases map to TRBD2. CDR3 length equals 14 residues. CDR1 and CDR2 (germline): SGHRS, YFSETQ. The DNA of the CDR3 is TGCGCCAGCAGCACGACTAGCGGGAGCTACGATCAGTACTTC. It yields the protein CASSTTSGSYDQYF.

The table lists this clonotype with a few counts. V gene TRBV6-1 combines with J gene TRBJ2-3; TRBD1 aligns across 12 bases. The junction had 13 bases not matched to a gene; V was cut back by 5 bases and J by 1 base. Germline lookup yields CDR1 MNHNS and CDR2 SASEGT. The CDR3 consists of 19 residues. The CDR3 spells CASSTPGTGGELGTDTQYF. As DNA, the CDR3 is TGTGCCAGCAGTACCCCGGGGACAGGGGGCGAATTGGGCACAGATACGCAGTATTTT.

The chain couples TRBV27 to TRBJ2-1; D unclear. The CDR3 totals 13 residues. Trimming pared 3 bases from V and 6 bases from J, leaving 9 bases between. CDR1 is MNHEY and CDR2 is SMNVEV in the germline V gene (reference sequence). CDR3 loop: CASSFASINEQFF. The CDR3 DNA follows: TGTGCCAGCAGTTTTGCGTCTATCAATGAGCAGTTCTTC.

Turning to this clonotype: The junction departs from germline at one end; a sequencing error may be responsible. CDR3 nucleotides: TGCTGTGCTAGAGGCCAACAGGGAAGACGGATGACCGGGGAGCTGTTTTTT. Translated, it gives CCARGQQGRRMTGELFF. J is TRBJ2-2 and V is TRBV20-1; D is possibly TRBD1 (6 bases). Germline-derived CDR1 and CDR2 are DFQATT and SNEGSKA (reference sequence). This CDR3 region has 17 residues.